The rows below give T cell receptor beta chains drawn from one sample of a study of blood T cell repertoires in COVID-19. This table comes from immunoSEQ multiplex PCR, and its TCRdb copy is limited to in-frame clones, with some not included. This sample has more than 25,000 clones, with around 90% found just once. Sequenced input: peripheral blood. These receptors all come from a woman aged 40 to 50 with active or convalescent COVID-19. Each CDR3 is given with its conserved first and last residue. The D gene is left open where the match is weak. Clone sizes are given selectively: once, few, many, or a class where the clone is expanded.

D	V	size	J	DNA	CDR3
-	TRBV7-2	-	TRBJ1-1	TGTGCCAGCAGCTTAGTTCGGGGGGCCGCCACTGAAGCTTTCTTT	CASSLVRGAATEAFF
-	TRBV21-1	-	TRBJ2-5	TGTGCCAGCAGCAAACCCAGGGAAGAGACCCAGTACTTC	CASSKPREETQYF
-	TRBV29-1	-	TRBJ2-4	TGCAGCGTTGTACAGGACCCAAACATTCAGTACTTC	CSVVQDPNIQYF
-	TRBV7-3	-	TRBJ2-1	TGTGCCAGCAGCTTTCGTTTAAATGAGCAGTTCTTC	CASSFRLNEQFF
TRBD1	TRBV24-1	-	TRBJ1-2	TGTGCCACCAGTGACGCGACAGGGGTTCAAGGCTACACCTTC	CATSDATGVQGYTF
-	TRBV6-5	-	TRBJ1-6	TGTGCCAGCAGTTACTCGTTGGGGGGAGGTAATTCACCCCTCCACTTT	CASSYSLGGGNSPLHF
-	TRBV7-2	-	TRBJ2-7	TGTGCCAGCAGCTCTAACCTAAACCCTGTTACGGGCGAGCAGTACTTC	CASSSNLNPVTGEQYF
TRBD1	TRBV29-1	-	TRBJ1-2	TGCAGCGTCGAGTTCCGGACAGGGGGTTTTTTTAACTATGGCTACACCTTC	CSVEFRTGGFFNYGYTF
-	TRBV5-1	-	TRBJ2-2	TGCGCCAGCAGCTTGATAGGGAGGGGGACCGGGGAGCTGTTTTTT	CASSLIGRGTGELFF
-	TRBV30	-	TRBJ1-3	TGTGCCTGGGGGGGGGCAGGGCCTTTCTCTGGAAACACCATATATTTT	CAWGGAGPFSGNTIYF
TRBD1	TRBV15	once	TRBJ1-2	TGTGCCACCAGCGTACCCGGGACAGGGGGCGCGTGGTATGGCTACACCTTC	CATSVPGTGGAWYGYTF
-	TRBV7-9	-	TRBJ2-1	TGTGCCAGCAGCGCTCCTGGTGGGGGCACCTACAATGAGCAGTTCTTC	CASSAPGGGTYNEQFF
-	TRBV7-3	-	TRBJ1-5	TGTGCCAGCAGCTTAACGTTCGATCAGCCCCAGCATTTT	CASSLTFDQPQHF
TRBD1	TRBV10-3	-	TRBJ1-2	TGTGCCATCACCCTCGACAGGGACGGTGGCTACACCTTC	CAITLDRDGGYTF
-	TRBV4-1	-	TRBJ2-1	TGCGCCAGCAGCCCAAGACAGAACAATGAGCAGTTCTTC	CASSPRQNNEQFF
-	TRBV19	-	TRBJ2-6	TGTGCCAGTAGTATTGGGCAGCTCTCTGGGGCCAACGTCCTGACTTTC	CASSIGQLSGANVLTF
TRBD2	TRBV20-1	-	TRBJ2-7	TGCAGTGCTAGTCCGACAGCGGGACTCCACTCCTACGAGCAGTACTTC	CSASPTAGLHSYEQYF
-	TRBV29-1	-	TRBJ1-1	TGCAGCGGGGTGTCGAGGGAGGTTACTGAAGCTTTCTTT	CSGVSREVTEAFF
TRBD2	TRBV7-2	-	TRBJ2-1	TGTGCCAGCAGCTCACAGCGGGGATGGTCCTACAATGAGCAGTTCTTC	CASSSQRGWSYNEQFF
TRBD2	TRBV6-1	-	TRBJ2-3	TGTGCCAGCAGTGAAGCTAGGGGAGGGTACGGCGCAGATACGCAGTATTTT	CASSEARGGYGADTQYF
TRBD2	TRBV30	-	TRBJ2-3	TGTGCCGCGGGTACTAGCGGTGCAGATACGCAGTATTTT	CAAGTSGADTQYF
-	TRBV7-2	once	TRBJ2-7	TGTGCCAGCAGCCCGAGGCGGGGGCGCGAGCAGTACTTC	CASSPRRGREQYF
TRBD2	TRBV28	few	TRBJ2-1	TGTGCCAGCAGTTTGCCGGGGACTAGCGGGAACGATGAGCAGTTCTTC	CASSLPGTSGNDEQFF
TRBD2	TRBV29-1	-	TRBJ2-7	TGCAGCGTTGGAGAGCGGGAGGCTTGGGAGCAGTACTTC	CSVGEREAWEQYF
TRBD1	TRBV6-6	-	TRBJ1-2	TGTGCCAGCACCCGGACAGGGGGCGCGGATGGCTACACCTTC	CASTRTGGADGYTF
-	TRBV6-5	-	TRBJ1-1	TGTGCCAGCAGCCGGGGGATCACTGAAGCTTTCTTT	CASSRGITEAFF
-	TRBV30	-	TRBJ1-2	TGTGCCTGGAGAGAGGGAATGTATGGCTACACCTTC	CAWREGMYGYTF
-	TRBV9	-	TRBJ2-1	TGTGCCAGCAGCGTAGCGGGGGTGGGTACAGGACGGCATTTGGGTGAGCAGTTCTTC	CASSVAGVGTGRHLGEQFF
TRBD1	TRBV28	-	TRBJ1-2	TGTGCCAGCACTCCGGGACAGGGGGTGAACTATGGCTACACCTTC	CASTPGQGVNYGYTF
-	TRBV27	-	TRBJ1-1	TGTGCCAGCAGTCTCACAATGAACACTGAAGCTTTCTTT	CASSLTMNTEAFF
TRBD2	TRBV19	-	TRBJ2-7	TGTGCCAGTAGTACCCGGGGGGGGGAGCAGTACTTC	CASSTRGGEQYF
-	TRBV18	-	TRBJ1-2	TGTGCCAGCTCACCTTGGGTTGTGGACAATGGAGGCGGGAGCTACACCTTC	CASSPWVVDNGGGSYTF
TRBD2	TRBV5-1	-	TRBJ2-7	TGCGCCAGCAGCGTCGGACTAGCGGGAGGATATAGCTCCTACGAGCAGTACTTC	CASSVGLAGGYSSYEQYF
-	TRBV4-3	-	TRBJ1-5	TGCGCCAGCAGCCAAGACCAAGGGGTTCAGCCCCAGCATTTT	CASSQDQGVQPQHF
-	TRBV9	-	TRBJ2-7	TGTGCCAGCAGCGTAGTGGCCAGTGGAGTCTACGAGCAGTACTTC	CASSVVASGVYEQYF
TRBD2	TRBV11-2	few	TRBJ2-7	TGTGCCAGCAGCTCCAGCGGGAGTGTTTCCTACGAGCAGTACTTC	CASSSSGSVSYEQYF
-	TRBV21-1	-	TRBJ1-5	TGTGCCAGCAGCAAATTAGCCGGGACAGGGGGATCTGGCAATCAGCCCCAGCATTTT	CASSKLAGTGGSGNQPQHF
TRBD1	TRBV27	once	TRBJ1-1	TGTGCCACCCAGGGCTTGGGACAGGGTGACACTGAAGCTTTCTTT	CATQGLGQGDTEAFF
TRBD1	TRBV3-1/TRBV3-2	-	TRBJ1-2	TGTGCCAGCAGCCAAGGGGACAGGATCTATGGCTACACCTTC	CASSQGDRIYGYTF
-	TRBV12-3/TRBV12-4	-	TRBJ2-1	TGTGCCAGCAGTTTACTAGTGCGGAATGAGCAGTTCTTC	CASSLLVRNEQFF
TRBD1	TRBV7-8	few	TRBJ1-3	TGTGCCAGCAGATCGACAGGGGGCAGGGAAAACACCATATATTTT	CASRSTGGRENTIYF
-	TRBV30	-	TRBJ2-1	TGTGCCTGGAGGAGAAATGAGCAGTTCTTC	CAWRRNEQFF
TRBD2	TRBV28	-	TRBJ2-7	TGTGCCAGCAGTTACTCCGGGACTAGCGGCCCAAACTTC	CASSYSGTSGPNF
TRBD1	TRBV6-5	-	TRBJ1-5	TGTGCCAGCAGAGCGACAGGGCGGAATCAGCCCCAGCATTTT	CASRATGRNQPQHF
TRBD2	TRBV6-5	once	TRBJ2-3	TGTGCCAGCAGCTGGACTAGCGGAAATACGCAGTATTTT	CASSWTSGNTQYF
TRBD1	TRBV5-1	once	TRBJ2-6	TGCGCCAGCAGCTTGGTACAGGGGGGCCTCTCTGGGGCCAACGTCCTGACTTTC	CASSLVQGGLSGANVLTF
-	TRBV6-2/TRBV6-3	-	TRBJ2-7	TGTGCCAGCAGTTACCCGACAGAGAAAGACGTCCTCTCCTACGAGCAGTACTTC	CASSYPTEKDVLSYEQYF
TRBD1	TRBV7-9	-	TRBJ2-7	TGTGCCAGCAGCTTAGAAGAAGGGGGCGGAAGCCTCGAGCAGTACTTC	CASSLEEGGGSLEQYF
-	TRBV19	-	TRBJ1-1	TGTGCCAGTAGTATTCCCCTCGACAGCGCTGAAGCTTTCTTT	CASSIPLDSAEAFF
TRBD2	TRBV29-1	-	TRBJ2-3	TGCAGCACCTTAGCGGGAGGGAAAGATACGCAGTATTTT	CSTLAGGKDTQYF
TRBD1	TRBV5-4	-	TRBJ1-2	TGTGCCAGCAGCTTTGGACAGGGTAGCTATGGCTACACCTTC	CASSFGQGSYGYTF
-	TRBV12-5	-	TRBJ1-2	TGTGCTAGTGGCCCTAGACAGGTCCTATCCCTCTTAGGCTACACCTTC	CASGPRQVLSLLGYTF
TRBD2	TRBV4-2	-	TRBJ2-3	TGTGCCAGCAGCCAAGAGGGGACTAGCGGGAGGGGGAGGACAGATACGCAGTATTTT	CASSQEGTSGRGRTDTQYF
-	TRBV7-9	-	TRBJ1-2	TGTGCCAGCAGCTTAGCGGGGCCTGCCTATGGCTACACCTTC	CASSLAGPAYGYTF
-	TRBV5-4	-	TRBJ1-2	TGTGCCAGCAGCTTGGGGGACATCGGCTACACCTTC	CASSLGDIGYTF
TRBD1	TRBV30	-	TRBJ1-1	TGTGCCTGGACGGGGTTGCCCGGGACAGGGTTGAACACTGAAGCTTTCTTT	CAWTGLPGTGLNTEAFF
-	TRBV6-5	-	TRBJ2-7	TGTGCCACCCTCACCCGGTCTTCCCCTCACGAGCAGTACTTC	CATLTRSSPHEQYF
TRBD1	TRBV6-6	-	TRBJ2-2	TGTGCCAGCAGTTACCCCGGACAGGTCACCGGGGAGCTGTTTTTT	CASSYPGQVTGELFF
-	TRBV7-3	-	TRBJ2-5	TGTGCCAGCAGCACCAACGGTAGCCCGATGAAGACCCAGTACTTC	CASSTNGSPMKTQYF